This T cell receptor (beta chain) appears in the sequencing data of a study of blood T cell repertoires in COVID-19. On the study more broadly: The origin of the acute and convalescent COVID-19 samples was the United States, Italy and Spain. T cells, B-cell-depleted T cells, or PBMCs supplied cDNA or gDNA.

As originally analysed: Amplification of reference gene primers provided the estimated nucleated cell counts. Profiled with immunoSEQ multiplex PCR; TCRdb holds only in-frame clones, not every one. The V and J calls and clone size were taken over from that table, and D and trimming were inferred from the DNA. The sample includes around 700,000 clones, approximately 90% of them seen just once. After removal of 0 bases from V and 5 bases from J, the junction contained 6 bases not matched to a gene. The CDR3 loop spans 16 amino acids. CDR1 is LNHNV, CDR2 YYDKDF, per germline (reference sequence). This clone was detected only once.

The TCR was taken from a woman in her late teens or twenties with acute or convalescent COVID-19. Sequenced material: peripheral blood. V is TRBV15 and J is TRBJ1-4, with 7 bases identical to TRBD1. The CDR3 region is CATSRELAGGNEKLFF. Written as DNA, the CDR3 is TGTGCCACCAGCAGAGAGTTGGCAGGGGGGAATGAAAAACTGTTTTTT.